This T cell receptor beta chain emerged from a study of beta chain features in type 1 diabetes (dated by TCRdb to about 2018). About the study as a whole: Patients and healthy donors did not differ in mean age, gender distribution, total cell number or subset yield. A total of under 120,000,000 sorted cells were examined across all samples, and RNA yield correlated strongly with the number of cells per subset. The study compared the TCRB repertoires of sorted circulating CD4+ T cell subsets in recently diagnosed type 1 diabetes patients with those in matched healthy donors. Regulatory and stem cell-like memory subsets were obtained from only 8 patients and roughly eight healthy donors, while naive and central memory subsets were obtained from all 30 or so donors. Study-level results and caveats: In all four CD4+ subsets, TCRB CDR3 length was moderately but significantly shorter in type 1 diabetes patients. Shorter templates might have been favored by PCR, but patient and control samples were amplified and corrected together, so both groups would have been affected equally by any skew. Because cDNA rather than genomic DNA was sequenced, highly expressing activated cells could have been over-represented, although no difference in activation and CD3 levels was found between groups. Because small numbers of individuals were included in the HLA sub-analyses, any influence of HLA type on TCRB rearrangement was left unresolved. Fewer insertions and more nucleotide deletions at VDJ recombination sites were observed in patients with type 1 diabetes, implying thymic rearrangement abnormalities. The naive, central memory and regulatory TCRB repertoires appeared to resemble one another more closely among patients than among healthy donors.

According to the germline V gene, CDR1 reads SNHLY and CDR2 reads FYNNEI. There are 13 amino acids in the CDR3, from cysteine to phenylalanine inclusive. The kept DNA is CDR3 alone, 39 bases in frame from the first base. V gives up 7 bases and J gives up 2 bases, and the segment between their germline ends measures 11 bases. This clone was seen a few times. The clone's antigen remains unknown. Base qualities are not provided; no much larger clone lies one nucleotide away. All of the isolated RNA was reverse transcribed with the High Capacity cDNA Reverse Transcription Kit, so expressed TCRB transcripts were sequenced. Deep immunoSEQ sequencing was performed on naive, central memory and regulatory T cell samples, with an average of approximately 3.9 million total reads per sample. After sorted cells were lysed in RLT buffer, RNA was extracted with DNase-treated RNeasy Micro or Mini kits, with the choice depending on cell number. To prevent cross-contamination, every cell subset was processed on its own, while patient and healthy donor samples were processed together. Using the immunoSEQ multiplex PCR, TCRB sequences were amplified from cDNA into 87-bp fragments spanning the CDR3 region. Amplicons were sequenced on the Illumina HiSeq platform. The authors' analysis ran thus. PCR bias was computationally corrected using synthetic template baselines, reads within Hamming distance 2 were collapsed, and singletons that could not be merged were discarded. Reads were aligned against IMGT to assign V, D and J genes, CDR3 length and insertions or deletions at six rearrangement sites. Within each subset, clonotype counts were normalized to sorted cell number, after which true diversity and Gini coefficients were computed with the tcR R package. The overlap coefficient, calculated on TCRB nucleotide sequences, was used to measure repertoire sharing. TCRdb carries this immuneACCESS record with in-frame sequences only. Its versions omit some clonotypes, under half of them owing to an unresolved V gene in the studies checked, with the rest unexplained. V and J calls and clone size are given by that table; D and trimming were obtained from the DNA. The sample has almost 350,000 clones on record, approximately 8% of them singletons. The biggest ten clones account for less than 0.45% of the sample.

Each donor gave one peripheral blood draw, about 100 mL on average, collected into heparinised tubes. Naive, central memory, regulatory and stem cell-like memory CD4+ T cells were sorted on a BD FACSAria II using a panel including CD45RO, CCR7, CD25, CD127, CD95 and CD27. Every sorted population had a purity above 95%. Right away, PBMCs were isolated by Lymphoprep density gradient centrifugation and were stained directly, with no culture step. So that batch effects would be minimized, each experiment stained and sorted samples in pairs, pairing one healthy donor with one patient. The sequence came from a young woman in good health. This chain joins TRBV2 to TRBJ1-1, with the D gene too uncertain to name. The sequencing sample was made of central memory CD4+ T cells from blood. The sequenced DNA is TGTGCCAGCAAATCAGACGGTAACACTGAAGCTTTCTTT. It translates as CASKSDGNTEAFF.